This T cell receptor (beta chain) emerged from a study of CD8 T cells in Susac syndrome (dated by TCRdb to between 2019 and 2020). A note on the overall study: Repertoire sequencing was used to test whether CD8+ T cell activation and differentiation in Susac syndrome was antigen driven.

Germline trimming amounts to 2 bases on V and 4 bases on J, with 4 as the count of junction bases outside the gene matches. CDR1 and CDR2, looked up from the germline V gene, are SGHTA and FQGNSA. Taken from cysteine to phenylalanine, the CDR3 has 17 residues. The DNA shown is the 51-base CDR3, in frame from base 1. In the case of this clonotype: Its binding antigen is unknown. Base qualities are not provided; no much larger clone lies one nucleotide away.

Peripheral blood CD8+ and CD4+ T cells from healthy donors, Susac syndrome patients and multiple sclerosis patients were profiled using high-throughput TCR beta sequencing. Healthy donors were included as age- and sex-matched controls. Bulk CD8+ and CD4+ T cells were purified by magnetic negative isolation, while CD8+ TEMRA cells were enriched using FACS. Blood was collected in EDTA tubes and processed within 24 hours, with PBMCs isolated through density gradient centrifugation. PBMCs intended for TCR sequencing were cryopreserved in liquid nitrogen and were subsequently thawed in a 37 degrees C water bath. The sorted or isolated CD4+, CD8+ and CD8+ TEMRA cells reached a purity of at least 90%. RNA was extracted with the RNeasy kit and roughly 0.45 to 1 ug was reverse transcribed using random hexamers. TCR beta CDR3 regions were amplified with the immunoSEQ multiplex PCR assay covering 54 Vbeta and 13 Jbeta segments. To correct PCR amplification bias, a synthetic template baseline was used for both primer optimization and computational correction. The study's processing was this. Reads were annotated to V, D and J genes per IMGT and analyzed with immunoSEQ Analyzer, keeping only productive sequences. Clonality was calculated as one minus the Shannon entropy normalized by log2 of the number of productive unique sequences. Public and private clones were assessed among the 100 most prevalent clones of each patient and control. Susac-specific clones were defined as absent from healthy and MS cohorts, 850 to 1,300 published viral clones and other ImmuneACCESS disease sequences. TCRdb applied fastp at Q25 and MiXCR to the public reads, then kept only in-frame beta chains. Each entry is one CDR3 protein sequence, shown with its most common DNA and genes. The V and J calls and clone size are TCRdb's, not the authors'. Within this sample are 150,000 to 200,000 distinct CDR3 sequences, with around 93% of them counted one time only. 0.13% of the sample is held by the ten biggest clonotypes.

Study-level results and caveats: The TCR sequencing and HLA analysis was acknowledged to have included a relatively small number of individuals.

Here the chain combines TRBV7-2 and TRBJ2-2; 13 central nucleotides agree with TRBD2. Material: CD4+ T cells from PBMCs. This receptor was identified in a human donor in good health. For the CDR3, the sequence is CASSLRLAGGSTGELFF. The base sequence is TGTGCCAGCAGCTTAAGACTAGCGGGGGGAAGCACCGGGGAGCTGTTTTTT.